The T cell receptor (beta chain) under discussion was sequenced for a study of T cell responses to AZD1222 COVID-19 vaccine. Clones were sequenced by immunoSEQ multiplex PCR, and TCRdb holds only the in-frame ones, with some missing. The sample shows roughly 130,000 clones, 85% to 95% of them seen only once. This TCR derives from an adult in good health. Source: peripheral blood, taken on day 0 of AZD1222 vaccination.

This CDR3 reads CASSLGNGAGELFF. The CDR3 region has the DNA TGTGCCAGCAGTTTGGGAAACGGCGCCGGGGAGCTGTTTTTT. The chain links TRBV27 to TRBJ2-2, with D hard to call. Germline-derived CDR1 and CDR2 are MNHEY and SMNVEV (reference sequence). V shed 3 bases and J shed 6 bases, with 11 bases lying between them. This CDR3 has 14 residues.